This T cell receptor beta chain was identified in a study of control samples from healthy donors and cancer patients. Profiling relied on immunoSEQ multiplex PCR, and the TCRdb table lists in-frame clones only, not all of them. Of about 150,000 clones listed, just under 95% are singletons. V shed 5 bases and J 8 bases; nucleotides not matched to a gene: 9. Germline V gene lookup returns CDR1 SGHAT and CDR2 FQNNGV. The CDR3 is 15 residues long. Material: blood. The chain couples TRBV11-2 to TRBJ2-1; 10 bases align to TRBD2. This receptor was taken from a man aged 35-49 years in good health. CDR3 residues: CASSPSGGAEDEQFF. The CDR3 region has the DNA TGTGCCAGCAGCCCGAGCGGGGGGGCAGAGGATGAGCAGTTCTTC.